This T cell receptor beta chain was identified in a study of T-cell memory formation after mild COVID-19. Findings and caveats of the study: The CD4+ clones that contracted clustered mainly within CM and EM, and the CD8+ clones concentrated in EMRA. Memory sampled before infection contained some responding clones, suggesting cross-reactive memory joined.

TCRdb passed the 5' RACE reads through MiXCR, listing each CDR3 protein once. The sample holds hundreds of thousands of distinct CDR3 sequences, roughly 15% seen once. As regards this clonotype: Its cognate antigen is unknown.

With 6 bases clipped from V and 6 bases from J, the junction kept 4 bases outside the gene matches. Looked up from germline, CDR1 is LNHDA and CDR2 is SQIVND (reference sequence). This CDR3 is built from 13 residues. This chain links TRBV19 with TRBJ2-2, with TRBD2 identical over 7 bases. The TCR comes from a young man who had mild COVID-19 (a few samples of this study predate the infection). Cell type and time point are not known. The source material was PBMCs or a T cell subset sorted from them (not recorded which). CDR3 coding DNA: TGTGCCAGTAGCCTGACTAGCTCCGGGGAGCTGTTTTTT. The encoded protein is CASSLTSSGELFF. Drawing the rest from reference TRBV19 and TRBJ2-2, the complete variable domain is DGGITQSPKYLFRKEGQNVTLSCEQNLNHDAMYWYRQDPGQGLRLIYYSQIVNDFQKGDIAEGYSVSREKKESFPLTVTSAQKNPTAFYLCASSLTSSGELFFGEGSRLTVL.